This TCR beta chain appears in the sequencing data of a study of T cell clusters in autoimmune cytopenias. In regard to this clonotype: The antigen remains unidentified.

TRB was amplified from 250 ng of peripheral blood genomic DNA per sample. The CDR3 has 16 amino acids. Per the germline V gene, CDR1 is KGHDR and CDR2 is SFDVKD. Study-wide results and limits: A dominant lymphoma-associated repertoire apparently masked the cluster-lack signature in secondary cytopenia versus chronic lymphocytic leukemia. Functional roles of the in silico T cell clusters still await experimental validation.

TRB was amplified by touch-down multiplex PCR, primer pools A and B combined. TCRdb re-called the multiplex PCR reads and shows each CDR3 protein once, DNA omitted. The data include under 13,000 distinct CDR3 sequences; the top ten clones carry approximately 4%. This sample was shared with a second study, whose subject was T cell repertoires in aging, cancer and after chemotherapy. That investigation notes: Six age groups, ranging from 30 or younger to 70 or older, included the donors.

This sequence was found in a human donor in good health. This rearrangement joins TRBV24-1 to TRBJ1-6; TCRdb's D gene call, TRBD1, goes unchecked for lack of DNA. The sample was peripheral blood. The CDR3 protein is CATSVTVISYNSPLHF.